A selection of T cell receptor beta chains follows, all from one sample in a study of T cell responses to AZD1222 COVID-19 vaccine. The table came from immunoSEQ multiplex PCR; TCRdb's copy has only in-frame clones and leaves some out. The data show around 94,000 clones, around nine tenths seen once. The specimen was peripheral blood, collected on day 0 of AZD1222 vaccination. Receptor source: an adult in good health. The CDR3 runs from the conserved cysteine through the conserved F or W. D genes are given only for firm matches. The size field is filled for only some rows; it gives once, few, many or a size class.

CDR3nt: TGTGCCAGCAGCTTAGCGGGGGGCTGGGATCAAGAGACCCAGTACTTC; CDR3aa: CASSLAGGWDQETQYF; d_gene: -; v_gene: TRBV7-2; abundance: -; j_gene: TRBJ2-5
CDR3nt: TGCGCCAGCAGCCAAGGACTGAATGGCTACACCTTC; CDR3aa: CASSQGLNGYTF; d_gene: -; v_gene: TRBV4-1; abundance: -; j_gene: TRBJ1-2
CDR3nt: TGTGCCACCAGCAGAGGACTAGCGGGAGCCGGGGAGCTGTTTTTT; CDR3aa: CATSRGLAGAGELFF; d_gene: TRBD2; v_gene: TRBV15; abundance: -; j_gene: TRBJ2-2
CDR3nt: TGTGCCAGCAGCCCCACAGGGATTGGAAACACCATATATTTT; CDR3aa: CASSPTGIGNTIYF; d_gene: -; v_gene: TRBV28; abundance: -; j_gene: TRBJ1-3
CDR3nt: TGTGCCACCAGTGCCCTATTAGCGGGAATACCCCTCTACGAGCAGTACTTC; CDR3aa: CATSALLAGIPLYEQYF; d_gene: TRBD2; v_gene: TRBV24-1; abundance: -; j_gene: TRBJ2-7
CDR3nt: TGCAGTGCTGGTGCGGAGACCCAGTACTTC; CDR3aa: CSAGAETQYF; d_gene: -; v_gene: TRBV20-1; abundance: -; j_gene: TRBJ2-5
CDR3nt: TGTGCCACCAGTGATTGGGTCCGTGGCGCAGATACGCAGTATTTT; CDR3aa: CATSDWVRGADTQYF; d_gene: -; v_gene: TRBV24-1; abundance: -; j_gene: TRBJ2-3
CDR3nt: TGCGCCAGCAGTAGACTAGGACTAGCGGGAGGAGAGACCCAGTACTTC; CDR3aa: CASSRLGLAGGETQYF; d_gene: TRBD2; v_gene: TRBV4-3; abundance: -; j_gene: TRBJ2-5
CDR3nt: TGTGCCAGCAGTCGTGGACAGGGCTCCTATAATTCACCCCTCCACTTT; CDR3aa: CASSRGQGSYNSPLHF; d_gene: TRBD1; v_gene: TRBV28; abundance: once; j_gene: TRBJ1-6
CDR3nt: TGTGCCAGTAGTATGGCGACAGGGCTACTCGGCGAGCAGTACTTC; CDR3aa: CASSMATGLLGEQYF; d_gene: TRBD1; v_gene: TRBV19; abundance: -; j_gene: TRBJ2-7
CDR3nt: TGTGCCAGTCTCACCCCTTTCTCTGGAAACACCATATATTTT; CDR3aa: CASLTPFSGNTIYF; d_gene: -; v_gene: TRBV6-6; abundance: once; j_gene: TRBJ1-3
CDR3nt: TGTGCCAGCAGCGTAGGCTCTTCGGTCGATACGCAGTATTTT; CDR3aa: CASSVGSSVDTQYF; d_gene: -; v_gene: TRBV9; abundance: few; j_gene: TRBJ2-3
CDR3nt: TGTGCCAGTACCCCGCGGGGACAGGGGGCGGTTGGCTACACCTTC; CDR3aa: CASTPRGQGAVGYTF; d_gene: TRBD1; v_gene: TRBV19; abundance: -; j_gene: TRBJ1-2
CDR3nt: TGTGCCAGCAGGGAAGAGGGGGCGTACGGAAACACCATATATTTT; CDR3aa: CASREEGAYGNTIYF; d_gene: TRBD1; v_gene: TRBV28; abundance: once; j_gene: TRBJ1-3
CDR3nt: TGTGCCAGTAGTAGCCTAGCGGAAGAGACCCAGTACTTC; CDR3aa: CASSSLAEETQYF; d_gene: TRBD2; v_gene: TRBV19; abundance: -; j_gene: TRBJ2-5
CDR3nt: TGTGCCAGCAGCCGGTTACAGGAGCAGGAAAAACTGTTTTTT; CDR3aa: CASSRLQEQEKLFF; d_gene: -; v_gene: TRBV5-8; abundance: -; j_gene: TRBJ1-4
CDR3nt: TGTGCCAGCAGCCGACCGGGACCCTACGAGCAGTACTTC; CDR3aa: CASSRPGPYEQYF; d_gene: -; v_gene: TRBV5-6; abundance: few; j_gene: TRBJ2-7
CDR3nt: TGCGCCAGCAGCCAAGATCTATGGCAGGGCAATCAGCCCCAGCATTTT; CDR3aa: CASSQDLWQGNQPQHF; d_gene: -; v_gene: TRBV4-3; abundance: few; j_gene: TRBJ1-5
CDR3nt: TGTGCCAGCAGCTTAGGGACAGGATATTCACCCCTCCACTTT; CDR3aa: CASSLGTGYSPLHF; d_gene: TRBD1; v_gene: TRBV7-3; abundance: -; j_gene: TRBJ1-6
CDR3nt: TGTGCCAGCAGCCTCCCCCCCGGGACTAGCGGTCGCGAGCAGTACTTC; CDR3aa: CASSLPPGTSGREQYF; d_gene: TRBD2; v_gene: TRBV28; abundance: once; j_gene: TRBJ2-7
CDR3nt: TGCAGCGTTGAAGATCGGGCAGGGGGATTAGGGAAAGCTTTCTTT; CDR3aa: CSVEDRAGGLGKAFF; d_gene: TRBD1; v_gene: TRBV29-1; abundance: -; j_gene: TRBJ1-1
CDR3nt: TGTGCCAGCAGTTACCGCTCGGGTCGGAGCTCCTACAATGAGCAGTTCTTC; CDR3aa: CASSYRSGRSSYNEQFF; d_gene: -; v_gene: TRBV6-2/TRBV6-3; abundance: -; j_gene: TRBJ2-1
CDR3nt: TGTGCCAGCAGCTTTGATAACAGGGAGGATGGGAATGAAAAACTGTTTTTT; CDR3aa: CASSFDNREDGNEKLFF; d_gene: -; v_gene: TRBV11-3; abundance: -; j_gene: TRBJ1-4
CDR3nt: TGTGCCAGCAGCTCCCGGGTGATGCTGAACTATGGCTACACCTTC; CDR3aa: CASSSRVMLNYGYTF; d_gene: -; v_gene: TRBV21-1; abundance: -; j_gene: TRBJ1-2
CDR3nt: TGTGCCAGCAGTTACGGGGGAACTTCCTACCCCCTGTCCGCTTTCTTT; CDR3aa: CASSYGGTSYPLSAFF; d_gene: -; v_gene: TRBV6-5; abundance: -; j_gene: TRBJ1-1
CDR3nt: TGTGCCAGCAGCCCCTCGACACACCTCTACGAGCAGTACTTC; CDR3aa: CASSPSTHLYEQYF; d_gene: -; v_gene: TRBV5-5; abundance: few; j_gene: TRBJ2-7
CDR3nt: TGTGCCAGCAGCTTATTTGGGGCTGGGGCCAACGTCCTGACTTTC; CDR3aa: CASSLFGAGANVLTF; d_gene: -; v_gene: TRBV11-2; abundance: -; j_gene: TRBJ2-6
CDR3nt: TGTGCCAGCAGCTTTTCGCAGAACACTGAAGCTTTCTTT; CDR3aa: CASSFSQNTEAFF; d_gene: -; v_gene: TRBV7-3; abundance: -; j_gene: TRBJ1-1
CDR3nt: TGTGCCAGCAGCCCTCTCTCCACCGGGGAGCTGTTTTTT; CDR3aa: CASSPLSTGELFF; d_gene: -; v_gene: TRBV3-1/TRBV3-2; abundance: once; j_gene: TRBJ2-2
CDR3nt: TGTGCCAGCAGCGTATGGAACACTGAAGCTTTCTTT; CDR3aa: CASSVWNTEAFF; d_gene: -; v_gene: TRBV7-9; abundance: -; j_gene: TRBJ1-1
CDR3nt: TGTGCCAGCTCACCACTCGGCACAGGGTTGGAGACCCAGTACTTC; CDR3aa: CASSPLGTGLETQYF; d_gene: -; v_gene: TRBV18; abundance: -; j_gene: TRBJ2-5
CDR3nt: TGTGCCAGCAGTTACAAACAGGGGGCGGGCAATCAGCCCCAGCATTTT; CDR3aa: CASSYKQGAGNQPQHF; d_gene: TRBD1; v_gene: TRBV6-2/TRBV6-3; abundance: -; j_gene: TRBJ1-5
CDR3nt: TGTGCCAGCAGTTCCTGGGGGACACCAACAGATACGCAGTATTTT; CDR3aa: CASSSWGTPTDTQYF; d_gene: -; v_gene: TRBV27; abundance: -; j_gene: TRBJ2-3
CDR3nt: TGCAGCGCGCGGGACAGGGAAAATTCACCCCTCCACTTT; CDR3aa: CSARDRENSPLHF; d_gene: TRBD1; v_gene: TRBV29-1; abundance: -; j_gene: TRBJ1-6
CDR3nt: TGCGCCAGCAGCTTGCCCACAGGGGGCGGGTTCAGGACCGGGGAGCTGTTTTTT; CDR3aa: CASSLPTGGGFRTGELFF; d_gene: TRBD1; v_gene: TRBV5-1; abundance: -; j_gene: TRBJ2-2
CDR3nt: TGTGCCAGTAGTCCCGTAGTGGGGCGTAACACTGAAGCTTTCTTT; CDR3aa: CASSPVVGRNTEAFF; d_gene: -; v_gene: TRBV19; abundance: -; j_gene: TRBJ1-1
CDR3nt: TGTGCCAGCAGTTTTCAGGGGGGCGAGCAGTACTTC; CDR3aa: CASSFQGGEQYF; d_gene: -; v_gene: TRBV12-3/TRBV12-4; abundance: -; j_gene: TRBJ2-7
CDR3nt: TGTGCCATCAGCGTTATACTAGCGGGCACAGATACGCAGTATTTT; CDR3aa: CAISVILAGTDTQYF; d_gene: TRBD2; v_gene: TRBV10-3; abundance: -; j_gene: TRBJ2-3
CDR3nt: TGTGCCAGCAGTAAGGGGGGTTCTAATGAAAAACTGTTTTTT; CDR3aa: CASSKGGSNEKLFF; d_gene: -; v_gene: TRBV2; abundance: -; j_gene: TRBJ1-4
CDR3nt: TGTGCCAGTATTTCTGGACAGGGAGCTTCCTATGGCTACACCTTC; CDR3aa: CASISGQGASYGYTF; d_gene: TRBD1; v_gene: TRBV19; abundance: -; j_gene: TRBJ1-2
CDR3nt: TGTGCCAGCAGTTTGAGCAGCACAGATACGCAGTATTTT; CDR3aa: CASSLSSTDTQYF; d_gene: -; v_gene: TRBV12-3/TRBV12-4; abundance: -; j_gene: TRBJ2-3
CDR3nt: TGTGCCAGTAGCCAGGGACACCGCTCCTACGAGCAGTACTTC; CDR3aa: CASSQGHRSYEQYF; d_gene: -; v_gene: TRBV19; abundance: -; j_gene: TRBJ2-7
CDR3nt: TGCGCCAGCAGCTTTGGGAACCGCGACGAGCAGTACTTC; CDR3aa: CASSFGNRDEQYF; d_gene: -; v_gene: TRBV5-1; abundance: once; j_gene: TRBJ2-7
CDR3nt: TGTGCCAGCAGTCGGACAGGGGGGTCCTATAATTCACCCCTCCACTTT; CDR3aa: CASSRTGGSYNSPLHF; d_gene: TRBD1; v_gene: TRBV28; abundance: -; j_gene: TRBJ1-6
CDR3nt: TGTGCCAGCAGTTACTCGCCAGGGATAGATTCACCCCTCCACTTT; CDR3aa: CASSYSPGIDSPLHF; d_gene: -; v_gene: TRBV6-5; abundance: -; j_gene: TRBJ1-6
CDR3nt: TGTGCCAGCACCTCGGGGGCTTGGACTGAAGCTTTCTTT; CDR3aa: CASTSGAWTEAFF; d_gene: -; v_gene: TRBV12-3/TRBV12-4; abundance: -; j_gene: TRBJ1-1
CDR3nt: TGTGCCAGCAGCTCGGGACAGGGGTCCTACAATGAGCAGTTCTTC; CDR3aa: CASSSGQGSYNEQFF; d_gene: TRBD1; v_gene: TRBV5-4; abundance: -; j_gene: TRBJ2-1
CDR3nt: TGTGCCAGCAGCTTTCAGGGACAGGGGAATGGCGAGCAGTACTTC; CDR3aa: CASSFQGQGNGEQYF; d_gene: TRBD1; v_gene: TRBV7-9; abundance: -; j_gene: TRBJ2-7
CDR3nt: TGTGCCAGCAGCCAAGCGGCCTGGGGGGAGACCCAGTACTTC; CDR3aa: CASSQAAWGETQYF; d_gene: -; v_gene: TRBV3-1/TRBV3-2; abundance: -; j_gene: TRBJ2-5
CDR3nt: TGTGCCAGCAGCCGCAAGGGAATTCGGGAGCAGTTCTTC; CDR3aa: CASSRKGIREQFF; d_gene: -; v_gene: TRBV3-1/TRBV3-2; abundance: -; j_gene: TRBJ2-1
CDR3nt: TGTGCCAGCAGTTTAAAGTCAGGGCAGACTGAAGCTTTCTTT; CDR3aa: CASSLKSGQTEAFF; d_gene: -; v_gene: TRBV27; abundance: -; j_gene: TRBJ1-1
CDR3nt: TGTGCCAGTAAGGGTACCCGGCGGGGCGAGCAGTACTTC; CDR3aa: CASKGTRRGEQYF; d_gene: -; v_gene: TRBV19; abundance: -; j_gene: TRBJ2-7
CDR3nt: TGTGCCAGCAGGTTCGGAGGTCAGCCCCAGCATTTT; CDR3aa: CASRFGGQPQHF; d_gene: -; v_gene: TRBV2; abundance: -; j_gene: TRBJ1-5
CDR3nt: TGTGCCAGCTCACCACGGGACGGGAACACTGAAGCTTTCTTT; CDR3aa: CASSPRDGNTEAFF; d_gene: -; v_gene: TRBV18; abundance: -; j_gene: TRBJ1-1